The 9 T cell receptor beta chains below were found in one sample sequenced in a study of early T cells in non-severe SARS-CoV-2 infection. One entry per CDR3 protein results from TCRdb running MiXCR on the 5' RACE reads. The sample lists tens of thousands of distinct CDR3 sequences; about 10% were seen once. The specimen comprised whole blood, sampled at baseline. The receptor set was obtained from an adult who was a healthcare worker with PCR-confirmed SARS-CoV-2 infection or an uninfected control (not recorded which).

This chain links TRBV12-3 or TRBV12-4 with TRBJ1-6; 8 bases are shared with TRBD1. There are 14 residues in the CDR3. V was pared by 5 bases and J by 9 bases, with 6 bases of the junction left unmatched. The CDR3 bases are TGTGCCAGCAGTCTGACAGGGGATGGTTCACCCCTCCACTTT. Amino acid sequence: CASSLTGDGSPLHF.

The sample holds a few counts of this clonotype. DNA for the CDR3: TGTGCCAGCAGCTCAAAATTAGCGGGGGCCTCAACCGGGGAGCTGTTTTTT. Amino acids: CASSSKLAGASTGELFF. V is TRBV5-4 and J is TRBJ2-2, with 9 bases lining up with TRBD2. Germline lookup yields CDR1 SGHNT and CDR2 YYREEE (reference sequence). V gave up 3 bases and J gave up 5 bases; unmatched junction bases: 11. CDR3 size: 17 residues.

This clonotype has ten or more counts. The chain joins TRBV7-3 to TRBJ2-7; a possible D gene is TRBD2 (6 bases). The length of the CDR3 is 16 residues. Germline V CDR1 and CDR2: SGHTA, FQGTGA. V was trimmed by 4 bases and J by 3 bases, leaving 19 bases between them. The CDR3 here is CASSSMPTGVIYEQYF. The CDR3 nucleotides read TGTGCCAGCAGCTCCATGCCGACGGGGGTTATCTACGAGCAGTACTTC. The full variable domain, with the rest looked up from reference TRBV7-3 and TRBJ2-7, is GAGVSQTPSNKVTEKGKYVELRCDPISGHTALYWYRQSLGQGPEFLIYFQGTGAADDSGLPNDRFFAVRPEGSVSTLKIQRTERGDSAVYLCASSSMPTGVIYEQYFGPGTRLTVT.

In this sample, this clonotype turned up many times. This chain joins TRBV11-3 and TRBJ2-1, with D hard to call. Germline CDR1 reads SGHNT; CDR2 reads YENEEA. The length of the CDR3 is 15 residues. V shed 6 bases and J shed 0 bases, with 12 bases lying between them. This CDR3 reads CASSTHSSSYNEQFF. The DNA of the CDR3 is TGTGCCAGCAGTACCCACAGCAGCTCCTACAATGAGCAGTTCTTC.

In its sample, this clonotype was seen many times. DNA of the CDR3: TGTGCCAGCAGCTTAGAGGACCAGCATAGCACAGATACGCAGTATTTT. Protein: CASSLEDQHSTDTQYF. The chain combines TRBV7-9 with TRBJ2-3, with D unclear. Germline assignment: CDR1 SEHNR and CDR2 FQNEAQ (reference sequence). The CDR3 covers 16 residues. The ends were cut back, 1 base at V and 0 bases at J, with 11 bases in the middle.

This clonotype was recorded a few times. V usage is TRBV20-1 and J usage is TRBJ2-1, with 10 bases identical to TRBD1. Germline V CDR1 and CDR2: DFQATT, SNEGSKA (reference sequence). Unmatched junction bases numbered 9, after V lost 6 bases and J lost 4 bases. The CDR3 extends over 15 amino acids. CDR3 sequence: CSAEPGQGTYNEQFF. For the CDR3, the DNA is TGCAGTGCCGAACCGGGACAGGGGACTTACAATGAGCAGTTCTTC.

In DNA form, the CDR3 reads TGTGCCAGCAGTGAATATGGGGGCCGTAGCAATCAGCCCCAGCATTTT. Protein sequence: CASSEYGGRSNQPQHF. The rearrangement uses TRBV6-1 and TRBJ1-5, with D maybe TRBD1 (6 bases). Trimming pared 2 bases from V and 0 bases from J, leaving 11 bases between. Germline-derived CDR1 and CDR2 are MNHNS and SASEGT. The CDR3 is 16 amino acids.

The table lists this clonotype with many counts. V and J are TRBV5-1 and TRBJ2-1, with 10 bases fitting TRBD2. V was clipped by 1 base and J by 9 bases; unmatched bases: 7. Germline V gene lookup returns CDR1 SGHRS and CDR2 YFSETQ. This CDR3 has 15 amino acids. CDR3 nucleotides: TGCGCCAGCAGCTTGTCGGCTAGCGGGAGTGGTGAGCAGTTCTTC. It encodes CASSLSASGSGEQFF.

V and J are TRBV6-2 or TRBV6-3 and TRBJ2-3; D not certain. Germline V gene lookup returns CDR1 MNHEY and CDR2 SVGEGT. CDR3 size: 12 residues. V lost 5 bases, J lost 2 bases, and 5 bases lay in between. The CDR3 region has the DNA TGTGCCAGCAGTCGGCTCACAGATACGCAGTATTTT. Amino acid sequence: CASSRLTDTQYF.